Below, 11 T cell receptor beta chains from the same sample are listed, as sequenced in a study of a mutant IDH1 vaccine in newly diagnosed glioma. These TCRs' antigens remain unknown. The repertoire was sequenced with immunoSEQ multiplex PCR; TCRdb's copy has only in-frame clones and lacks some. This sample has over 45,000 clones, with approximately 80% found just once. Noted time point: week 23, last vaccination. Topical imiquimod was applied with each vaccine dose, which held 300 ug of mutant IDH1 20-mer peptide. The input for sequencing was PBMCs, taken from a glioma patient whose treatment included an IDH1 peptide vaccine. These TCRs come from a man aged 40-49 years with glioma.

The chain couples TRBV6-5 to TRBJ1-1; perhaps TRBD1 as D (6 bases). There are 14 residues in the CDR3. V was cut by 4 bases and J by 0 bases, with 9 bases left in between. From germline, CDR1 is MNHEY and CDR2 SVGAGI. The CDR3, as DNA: TGTGCCAGCAGTTTACAGGGAGTGAACACTGAAGCTTTCTTT. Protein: CASSLQGVNTEAFF.

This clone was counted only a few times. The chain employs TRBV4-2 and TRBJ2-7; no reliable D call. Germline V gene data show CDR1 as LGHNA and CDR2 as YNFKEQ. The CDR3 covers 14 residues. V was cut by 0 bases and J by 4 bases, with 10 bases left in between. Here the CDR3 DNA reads TGTGCCAGCAGCCAAGACTTGACCTCTTACGAGCAGTACTTC. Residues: CASSQDLTSYEQYF.

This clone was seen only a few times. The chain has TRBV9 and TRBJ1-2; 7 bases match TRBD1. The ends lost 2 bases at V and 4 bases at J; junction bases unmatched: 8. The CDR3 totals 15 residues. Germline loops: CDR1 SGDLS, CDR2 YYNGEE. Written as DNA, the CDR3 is TGTGCCAGCAGCGTTGGGACAGAAATCATCTATGGCTACACCTTC. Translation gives CASSVGTEIIYGYTF.

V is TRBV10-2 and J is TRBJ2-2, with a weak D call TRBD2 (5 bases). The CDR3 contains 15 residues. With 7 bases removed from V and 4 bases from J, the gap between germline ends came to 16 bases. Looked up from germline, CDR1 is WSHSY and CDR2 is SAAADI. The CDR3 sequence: CASKLLRDSTGELFF. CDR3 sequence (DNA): TGCGCCAGCAAGTTGCTGAGGGATTCCACCGGGGAGCTGTTTTTT.

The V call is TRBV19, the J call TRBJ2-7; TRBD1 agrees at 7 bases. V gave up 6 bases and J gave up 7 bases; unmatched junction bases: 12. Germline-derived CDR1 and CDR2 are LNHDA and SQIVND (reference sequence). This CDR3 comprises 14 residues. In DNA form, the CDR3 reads TGTGCCAGTAGCCTGACAGGGTCTACTGGTGAGCAGTACTTC. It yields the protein CASSLTGSTGEQYF.

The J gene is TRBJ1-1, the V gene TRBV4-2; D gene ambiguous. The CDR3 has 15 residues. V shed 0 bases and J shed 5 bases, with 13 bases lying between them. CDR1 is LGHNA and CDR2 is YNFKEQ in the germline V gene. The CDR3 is CASSQEVRGLTEAFF. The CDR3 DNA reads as TGTGCCAGCAGCCAAGAGGTAAGAGGGTTGACTGAAGCTTTCTTT.

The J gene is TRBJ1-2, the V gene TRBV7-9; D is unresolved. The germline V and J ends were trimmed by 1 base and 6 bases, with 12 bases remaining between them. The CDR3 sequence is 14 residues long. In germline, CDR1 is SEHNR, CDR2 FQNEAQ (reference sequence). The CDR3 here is CASSLEAVANGYTF. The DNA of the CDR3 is TGTGCCAGCAGCTTAGAGGCGGTCGCTAATGGCTACACCTTC.

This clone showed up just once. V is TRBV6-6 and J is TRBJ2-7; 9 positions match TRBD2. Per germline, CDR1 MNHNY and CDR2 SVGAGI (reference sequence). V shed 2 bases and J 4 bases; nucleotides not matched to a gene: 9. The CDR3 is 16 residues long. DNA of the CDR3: TGTGCCAGCAGTTACCCTTTAGCGGGGGACAAATACGAGCAGTACTTC. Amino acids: CASSYPLAGDKYEQYF.

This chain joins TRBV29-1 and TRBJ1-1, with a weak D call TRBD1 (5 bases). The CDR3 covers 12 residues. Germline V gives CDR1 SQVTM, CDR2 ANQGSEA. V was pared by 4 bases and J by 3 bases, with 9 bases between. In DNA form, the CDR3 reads TGCAGCGTTGTCGCGACAGACACTGAAGCTTTCTTT. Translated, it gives CSVVATDTEAFF. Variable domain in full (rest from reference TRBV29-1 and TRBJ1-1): SAVISQKPSRDICQRGTSLTIQCQVDSQVTMMFWYRQQPGQSLTLIATANQGSEATYESGFVIDKFPISRPNLTFSTLTVSNMSPEDSSIYLCSVVATDTEAFFGQGTRLTVV.

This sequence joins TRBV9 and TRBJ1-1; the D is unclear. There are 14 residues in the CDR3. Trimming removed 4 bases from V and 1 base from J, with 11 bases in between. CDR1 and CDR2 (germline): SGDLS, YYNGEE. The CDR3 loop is CASSPLTANTEAFF. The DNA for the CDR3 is TGTGCCAGCAGCCCCTTGACGGCGAACACTGAAGCTTTCTTT.

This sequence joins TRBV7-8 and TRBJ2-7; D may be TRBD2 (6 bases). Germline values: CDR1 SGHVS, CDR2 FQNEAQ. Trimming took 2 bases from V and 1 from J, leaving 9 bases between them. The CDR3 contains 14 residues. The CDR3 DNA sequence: TGTGCCAGCAGCTTAAGGGAGGCGTCCTACGAGCAGTACTTC. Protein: CASSLREASYEQYF.